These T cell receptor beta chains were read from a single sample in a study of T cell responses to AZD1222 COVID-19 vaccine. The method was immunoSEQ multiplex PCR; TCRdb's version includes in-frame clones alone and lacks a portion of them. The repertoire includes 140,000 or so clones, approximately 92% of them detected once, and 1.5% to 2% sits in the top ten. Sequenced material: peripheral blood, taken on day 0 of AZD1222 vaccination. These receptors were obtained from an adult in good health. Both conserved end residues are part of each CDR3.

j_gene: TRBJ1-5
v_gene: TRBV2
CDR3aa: CASRPRDLTHQPQHF

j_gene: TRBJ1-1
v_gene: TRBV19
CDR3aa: CASSIAGPNTEAFF

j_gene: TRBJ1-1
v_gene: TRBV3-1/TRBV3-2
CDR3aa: CASSHPGSTEAFF

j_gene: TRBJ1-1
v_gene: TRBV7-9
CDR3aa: CASSTPGVGNTEAFF

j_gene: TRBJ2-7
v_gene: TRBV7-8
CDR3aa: CASSLAKGTAYEQYF

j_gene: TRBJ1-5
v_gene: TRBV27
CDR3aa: CASAPAASNQPQHF

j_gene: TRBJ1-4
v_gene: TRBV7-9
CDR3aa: CASSEADERGPDEKLFF

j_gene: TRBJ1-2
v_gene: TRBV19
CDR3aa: CASKTGAYYGYTF

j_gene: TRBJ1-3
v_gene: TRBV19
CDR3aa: CASRILSGNTIYF

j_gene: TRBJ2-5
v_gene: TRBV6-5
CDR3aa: CASSRTRQETQYF

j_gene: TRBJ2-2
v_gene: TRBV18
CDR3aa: CASSSPGQGSTGELFF

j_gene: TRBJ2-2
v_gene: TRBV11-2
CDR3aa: CASSLGYRGTGELFF

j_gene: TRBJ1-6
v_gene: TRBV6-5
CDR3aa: CASKGGVNSPLHF

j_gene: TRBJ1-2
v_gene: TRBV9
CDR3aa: CASKLTASNYGYTF

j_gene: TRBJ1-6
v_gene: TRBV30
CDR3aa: CAWTGRVRYNSPLHF

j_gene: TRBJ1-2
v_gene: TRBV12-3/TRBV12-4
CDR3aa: CASSLLSQGGYTF

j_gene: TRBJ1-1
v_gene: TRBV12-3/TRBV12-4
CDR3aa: CASSLAGNTEAFF

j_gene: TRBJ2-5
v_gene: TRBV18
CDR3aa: CASSPWGVETQYF

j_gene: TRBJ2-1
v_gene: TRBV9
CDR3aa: CASSPGGGGRNEQFF

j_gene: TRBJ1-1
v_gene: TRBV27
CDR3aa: CASSLGPGQSTEAFF

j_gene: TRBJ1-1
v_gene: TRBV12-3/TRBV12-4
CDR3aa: CASSLGMNTEAFF

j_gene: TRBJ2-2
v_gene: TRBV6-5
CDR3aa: CASKSGGANTGELFF

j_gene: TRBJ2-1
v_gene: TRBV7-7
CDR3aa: CASSLGAGLAGDIEQFF

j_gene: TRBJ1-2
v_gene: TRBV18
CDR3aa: CASSPPLRVSYGYTF

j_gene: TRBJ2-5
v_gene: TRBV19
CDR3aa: CASSLGQWGETQYF

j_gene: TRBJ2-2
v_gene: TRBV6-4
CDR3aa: CASSSGLARPGELFF

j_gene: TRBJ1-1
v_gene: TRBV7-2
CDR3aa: CASSPGPQSGEAFF

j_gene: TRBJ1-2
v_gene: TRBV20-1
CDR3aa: CSAPFLYGYTF

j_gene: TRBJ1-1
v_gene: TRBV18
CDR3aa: CASSGQTNTEAFF

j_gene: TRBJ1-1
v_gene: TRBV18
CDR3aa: CASSPGPEVEAFF

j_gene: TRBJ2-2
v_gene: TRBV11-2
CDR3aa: CASSPRVLFTGELFF

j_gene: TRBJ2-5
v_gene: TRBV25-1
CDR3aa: CASSEVNRVGTQYF

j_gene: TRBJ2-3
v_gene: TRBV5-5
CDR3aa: CASSPREAGKDTQYF

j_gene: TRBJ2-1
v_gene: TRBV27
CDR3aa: CASSLYASGNDEQFF

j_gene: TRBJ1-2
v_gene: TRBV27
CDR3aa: CASRPEGGRFYTF

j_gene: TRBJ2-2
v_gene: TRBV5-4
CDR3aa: CASSLAANTGELFF

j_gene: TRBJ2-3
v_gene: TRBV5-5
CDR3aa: CASSLSPTDTQYF

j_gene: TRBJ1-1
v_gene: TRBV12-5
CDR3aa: CASGLGRGTEAFF

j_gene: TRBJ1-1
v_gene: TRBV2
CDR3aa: CASRDLTEAFF

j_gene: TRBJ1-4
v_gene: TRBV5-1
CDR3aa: CASSFIPGQLEKLFF

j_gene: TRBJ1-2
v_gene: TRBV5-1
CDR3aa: CASSLTGGAYGYTF

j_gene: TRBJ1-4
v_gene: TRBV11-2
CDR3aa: CASSWRWGNEKLFF

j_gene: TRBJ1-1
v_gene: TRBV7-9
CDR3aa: CASSLRGDAFF

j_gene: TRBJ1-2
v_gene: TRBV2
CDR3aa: CASIGGRNYGYTF

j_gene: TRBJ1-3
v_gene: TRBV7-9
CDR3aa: CASSLERISGNTIYF

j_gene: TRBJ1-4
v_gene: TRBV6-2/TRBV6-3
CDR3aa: CASSYSSFSGHSGEKLFF

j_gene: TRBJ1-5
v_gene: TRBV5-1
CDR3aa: CASSLEGYSNQPQHF

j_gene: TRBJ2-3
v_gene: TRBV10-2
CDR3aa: CASSDRFLPTDTQYF

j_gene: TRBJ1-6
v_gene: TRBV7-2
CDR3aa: CASTPTRGPTTYNSPLHF

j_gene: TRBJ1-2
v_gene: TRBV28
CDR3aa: CASSPDRSGYTF

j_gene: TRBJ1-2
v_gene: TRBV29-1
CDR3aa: CSVPRGGGSNYGYTF

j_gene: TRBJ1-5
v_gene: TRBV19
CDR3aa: CASSIDRGNNQPQHF